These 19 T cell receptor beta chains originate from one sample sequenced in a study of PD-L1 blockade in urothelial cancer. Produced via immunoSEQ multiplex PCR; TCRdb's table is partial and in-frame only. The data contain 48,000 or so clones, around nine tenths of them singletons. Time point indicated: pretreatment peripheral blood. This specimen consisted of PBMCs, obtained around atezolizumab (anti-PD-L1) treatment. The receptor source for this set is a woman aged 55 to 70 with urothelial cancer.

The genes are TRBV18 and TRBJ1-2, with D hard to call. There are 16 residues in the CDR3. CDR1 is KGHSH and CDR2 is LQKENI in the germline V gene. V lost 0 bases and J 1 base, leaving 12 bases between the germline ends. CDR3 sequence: CASSPPPPGINYGYTF. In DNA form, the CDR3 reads TGTGCCAGCTCACCACCCCCCCCAGGCATTAACTATGGCTACACCTTC.

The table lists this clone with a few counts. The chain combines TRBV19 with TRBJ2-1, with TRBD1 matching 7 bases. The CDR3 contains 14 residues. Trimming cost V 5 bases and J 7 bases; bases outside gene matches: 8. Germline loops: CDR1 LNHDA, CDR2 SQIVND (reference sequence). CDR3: CASSVGQWLNEQFF. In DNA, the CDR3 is TGTGCCAGTAGTGTGGGACAGTGGTTAAATGAGCAGTTCTTC.

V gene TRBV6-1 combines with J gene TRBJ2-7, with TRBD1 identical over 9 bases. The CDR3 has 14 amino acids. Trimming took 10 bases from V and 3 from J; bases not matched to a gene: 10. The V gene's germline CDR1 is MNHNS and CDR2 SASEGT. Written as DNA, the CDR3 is TGTGCCAACAGGGGGCCAAGGCCTGACTACGAGCAGTACTTC. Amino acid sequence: CANRGPRPDYEQYF.

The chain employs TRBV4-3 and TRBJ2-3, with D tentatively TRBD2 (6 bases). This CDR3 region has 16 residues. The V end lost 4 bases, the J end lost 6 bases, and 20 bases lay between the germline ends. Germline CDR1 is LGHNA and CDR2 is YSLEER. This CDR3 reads CASSLEGRGREDTQYF. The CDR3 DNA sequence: TGCGCCAGCAGCCTCGAGGGCCGTGGCCGGGAGGATACGCAGTATTTT.

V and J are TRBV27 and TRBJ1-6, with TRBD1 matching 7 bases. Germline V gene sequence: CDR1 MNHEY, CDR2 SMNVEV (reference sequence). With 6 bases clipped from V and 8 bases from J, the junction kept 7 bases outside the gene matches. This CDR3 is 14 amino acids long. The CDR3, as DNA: TGTGCCAGCAGCCCGCAGGGGGTTTATTCACCCCTCCACTTT. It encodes CASSPQGVYSPLHF.

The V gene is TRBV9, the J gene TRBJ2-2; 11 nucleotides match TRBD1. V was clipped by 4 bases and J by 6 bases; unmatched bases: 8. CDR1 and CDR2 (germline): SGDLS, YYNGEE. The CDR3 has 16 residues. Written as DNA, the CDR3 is TGTGCCAGCAGCATCCGGACAGGGGGCGCTCCCGGGGAGCTGTTTTTT. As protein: CASSIRTGGAPGELFF.

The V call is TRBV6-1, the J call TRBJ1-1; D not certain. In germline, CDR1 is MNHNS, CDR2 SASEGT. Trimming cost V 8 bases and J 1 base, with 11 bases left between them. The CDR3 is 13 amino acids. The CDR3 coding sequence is TGTGCCAGCTCAGTTCACAGGAACACTGAAGCTTTCTTT. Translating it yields CASSVHRNTEAFF.

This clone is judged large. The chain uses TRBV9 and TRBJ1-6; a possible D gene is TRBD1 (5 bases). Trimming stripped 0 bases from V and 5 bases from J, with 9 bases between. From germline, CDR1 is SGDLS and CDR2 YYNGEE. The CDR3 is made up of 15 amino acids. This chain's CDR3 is CASSVGTGDNSPLHF. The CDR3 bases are TGTGCCAGCAGCGTAGGTACGGGGGATAATTCACCCCTCCACTTT.

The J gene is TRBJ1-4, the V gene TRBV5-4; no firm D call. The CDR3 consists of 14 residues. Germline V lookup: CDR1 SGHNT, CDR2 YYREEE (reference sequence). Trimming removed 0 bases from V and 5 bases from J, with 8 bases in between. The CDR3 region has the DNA TGTGCCAGCAGCTTGGGAGAGGCCAATGAAAAACTGTTTTTT. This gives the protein CASSLGEANEKLFF.

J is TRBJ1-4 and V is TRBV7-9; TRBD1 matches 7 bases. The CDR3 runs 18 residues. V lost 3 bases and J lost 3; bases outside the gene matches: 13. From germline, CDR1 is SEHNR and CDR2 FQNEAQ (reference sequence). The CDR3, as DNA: TGTGCCAGCAGCTTCCCGGCACAGGGGTCCGCTTCTAATGAAAAACTGTTTTTT. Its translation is CASSFPAQGSASNEKLFF. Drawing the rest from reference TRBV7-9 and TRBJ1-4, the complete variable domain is DTGVSQNPRHKITKRGQNVTFRCDPISEHNRLYWYRQTLGQGPEFLTYFQNEAQLEKSRLLSDRFSAERPKGSFSTLEIQRTEQGDSAMYLCASSFPAQGSASNEKLFFGSGTQLSVL.

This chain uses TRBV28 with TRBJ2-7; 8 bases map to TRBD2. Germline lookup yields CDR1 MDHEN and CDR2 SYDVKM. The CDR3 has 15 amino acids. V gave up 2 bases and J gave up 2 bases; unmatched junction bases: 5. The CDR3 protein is CASSLAIAGTYEQYF. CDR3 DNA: TGTGCCAGCAGTTTAGCAATAGCGGGGACCTACGAGCAGTACTTC.

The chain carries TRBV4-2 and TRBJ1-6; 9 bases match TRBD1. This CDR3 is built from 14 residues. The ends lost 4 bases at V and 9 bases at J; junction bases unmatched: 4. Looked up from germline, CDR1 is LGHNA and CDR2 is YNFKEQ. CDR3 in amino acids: CASSPDRGSSPLHF. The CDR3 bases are TGTGCCAGCAGCCCGGACAGGGGTAGTTCACCCCTCCACTTT.

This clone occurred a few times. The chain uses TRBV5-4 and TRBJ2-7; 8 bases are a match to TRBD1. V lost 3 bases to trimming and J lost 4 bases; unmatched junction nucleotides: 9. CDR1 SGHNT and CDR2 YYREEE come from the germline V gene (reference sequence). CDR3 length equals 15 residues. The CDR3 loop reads CASSSQRTGSYEQYF. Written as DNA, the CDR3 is TGTGCCAGCAGCTCCCAGCGGACAGGGTCTTACGAGCAGTACTTC.

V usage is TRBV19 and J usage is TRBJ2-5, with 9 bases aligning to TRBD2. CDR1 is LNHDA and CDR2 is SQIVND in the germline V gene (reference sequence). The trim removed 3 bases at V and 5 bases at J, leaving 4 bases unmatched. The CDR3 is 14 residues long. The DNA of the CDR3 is TGTGCCAGTAGTATGGGACTAGCTCGGGAGACCCAGTACTTC. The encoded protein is CASSMGLARETQYF.

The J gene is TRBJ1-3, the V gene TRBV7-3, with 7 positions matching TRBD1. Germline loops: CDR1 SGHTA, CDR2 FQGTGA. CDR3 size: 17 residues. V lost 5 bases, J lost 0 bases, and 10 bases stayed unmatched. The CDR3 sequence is CASSTQTGRDSGNTIYF. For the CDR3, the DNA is TGTGCCAGCAGCACCCAGACAGGGCGCGACTCTGGAAACACCATATATTTT.

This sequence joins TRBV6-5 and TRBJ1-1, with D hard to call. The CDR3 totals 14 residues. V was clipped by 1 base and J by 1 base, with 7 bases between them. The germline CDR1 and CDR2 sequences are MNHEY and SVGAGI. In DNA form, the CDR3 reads TGTGCCAGCAGTTACTTCAGTACGAACACTGAAGCTTTCTTT. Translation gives CASSYFSTNTEAFF.

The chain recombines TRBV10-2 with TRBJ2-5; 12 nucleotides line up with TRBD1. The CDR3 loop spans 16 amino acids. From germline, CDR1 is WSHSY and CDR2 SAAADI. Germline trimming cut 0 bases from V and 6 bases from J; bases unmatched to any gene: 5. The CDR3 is CASSESGTGGLKTQYF. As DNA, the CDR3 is TGCGCCAGCAGTGAGTCCGGGACAGGGGGCTTGAAGACCCAGTACTTC.

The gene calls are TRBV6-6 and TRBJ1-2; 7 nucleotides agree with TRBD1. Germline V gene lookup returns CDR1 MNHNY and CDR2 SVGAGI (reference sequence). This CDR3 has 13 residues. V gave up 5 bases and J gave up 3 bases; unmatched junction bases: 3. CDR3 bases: TGTGCCAGCAGTCCAGACAGGGACTATGGCTACACCTTC. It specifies CASSPDRDYGYTF.

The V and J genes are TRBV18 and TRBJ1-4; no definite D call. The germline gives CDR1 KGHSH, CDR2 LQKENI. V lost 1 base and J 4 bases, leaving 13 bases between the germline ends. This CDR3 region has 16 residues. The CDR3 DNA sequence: TGTGCCAGCTCACCACTCCGGGGAGGTAGTAATGAAAAACTGTTTTTT. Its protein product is CASSPLRGGSNEKLFF.